These T cell receptor beta chains were read from a single sample in a study of Ad26.COV2.S vaccination and SARS-CoV-2 variants. TCRdb keeps only in-frame clones here, not all; method: immunoSEQ multiplex PCR. The data contain fewer than 400,000 clones, around 83% of them singletons. Here the sequenced sample was peripheral blood, taken in a trial of Ad26.COV2.S vaccine versus placebo. These receptors came from a person aged 18-65 years who received the Ad26.COV2.S COVID-19 vaccine or a placebo. The CDR3 runs from the conserved cysteine through the conserved F or W. The order of the fields is J gene, D gene, V gene, clone size, CDR3 DNA, CDR3 protein. The D gene is left open where the match is weak. Expanded clones are given a class, and other clones once, few, many or no size at all.

J gene: TRBJ2-1; D gene: TRBD2; V gene: TRBV2; clone size: .; CDR3 DNA: TGTGCCAGCACTAGACCGGGAATGGGGACTAGCGGGGGCCAAAGCTCCTACAATGAGCAGTTCTTC; CDR3 protein: CASTRPGMGTSGGQSSYNEQFF
J gene: TRBJ2-7; D gene: TRBD1; V gene: TRBV29-1; clone size: few; CDR3 DNA: TGCAGCGCCGGAGGGACAGGGGGTCCCTACGAGCAGTACTTC; CDR3 protein: CSAGGTGGPYEQYF
J gene: TRBJ1-1; D gene: TRBD1; V gene: TRBV29-1; clone size: .; CDR3 DNA: TGCAGCGAAGGACAGGGGACGAACACTGAAGCTTTCTTT; CDR3 protein: CSEGQGTNTEAFF
J gene: TRBJ1-2; D gene: .; V gene: TRBV10-3; clone size: .; CDR3 DNA: TGTGCCATCAGTGAAAATCCAGGGGATGGCTACACCTTC; CDR3 protein: CAISENPGDGYTF
J gene: TRBJ2-3; D gene: TRBD1; V gene: TRBV10-3; clone size: .; CDR3 DNA: TGTGCCAACCACCCGACAGGGAAGGCCACAGATACGCAGTATTTT; CDR3 protein: CANHPTGKATDTQYF
J gene: TRBJ2-1; D gene: TRBD2; V gene: TRBV10-3; clone size: few; CDR3 DNA: TGTGCCATCAGTGGCTCCTCCAGCGGGGGGGAGTCAGAAGAGCAGTTCTTC; CDR3 protein: CAISGSSSGGESEEQFF
J gene: TRBJ1-4; D gene: TRBD1; V gene: TRBV5-5; clone size: once; CDR3 DNA: TGTGCCAGCACGCCGTTTGGAGGACAGGGGAATGAAAAACTGTTTTTT; CDR3 protein: CASTPFGGQGNEKLFF
J gene: TRBJ2-7; D gene: .; V gene: TRBV25-1; clone size: once; CDR3 DNA: TGTGCCAGCAGTGGGAAGAAGTGGGGCCACGAGCAGTACTTC; CDR3 protein: CASSGKKWGHEQYF
J gene: TRBJ2-5; D gene: .; V gene: TRBV9; clone size: .; CDR3 DNA: TGTGCCAGCAGCGTCCAACCGAGTCCCGGGCTAGAGACCCAGTACTTC; CDR3 protein: CASSVQPSPGLETQYF
J gene: TRBJ2-1; D gene: .; V gene: TRBV14; clone size: .; CDR3 DNA: TGTGCCAGCAGCAAAGGGGGGCAGAATGAGCAGTTCTTC; CDR3 protein: CASSKGGQNEQFF
J gene: TRBJ1-6; D gene: .; V gene: TRBV7-2; clone size: few; CDR3 DNA: TGTGCCAGCAGCCAAGTCGGTAATTCACCCCTCCACTTT; CDR3 protein: CASSQVGNSPLHF
J gene: TRBJ2-5; D gene: .; V gene: TRBV29-1; clone size: .; CDR3 DNA: TGCAGCGTTGAAGGATTGTACTTC; CDR3 protein: CSVEGLYF
J gene: TRBJ2-3; D gene: TRBD2; V gene: TRBV5-1; clone size: .; CDR3 DNA: TGCGCCAGCAGCTTGGGCGTAGCGGGGTTCACAGATACGCAGTATTTT; CDR3 protein: CASSLGVAGFTDTQYF
J gene: TRBJ1-1; D gene: .; V gene: TRBV7-8; clone size: .; CDR3 DNA: TGTGCCAGCAGCTTATTAGGGGGGGTGAACACTGAAGCTTTCTTT; CDR3 protein: CASSLLGGVNTEAFF
J gene: TRBJ1-2; D gene: .; V gene: TRBV5-4; clone size: .; CDR3 DNA: TGTGCCAGCAGCCCCTCTTTTTCGGGGGGGGGAGCTAACTATGGCTACACCTTC; CDR3 protein: CASSPSFSGGGANYGYTF
J gene: TRBJ1-1; D gene: .; V gene: TRBV15; clone size: .; CDR3 DNA: TGTGCCACCAGCAGAGTGCGAGGTCGAACTGAAGCTTTCTTT; CDR3 protein: CATSRVRGRTEAFF
J gene: TRBJ2-7; D gene: TRBD1; V gene: TRBV7-9; clone size: .; CDR3 DNA: TGTGCCAGCAGACCAACCCCGGGACAGGGGTCCTACGAGCAGTACTTC; CDR3 protein: CASRPTPGQGSYEQYF
J gene: TRBJ1-1; D gene: TRBD1; V gene: TRBV27; clone size: .; CDR3 DNA: TGTGCCAGCAGTTTAACAGGGGGACGGCCGAAAGCTTTCTTT; CDR3 protein: CASSLTGGRPKAFF
J gene: TRBJ1-5; D gene: TRBD1; V gene: TRBV19; clone size: .; CDR3 DNA: TGTGCCAGTAGCACTCAGGGGGCTCATCAGCCCCAGCATTTT; CDR3 protein: CASSTQGAHQPQHF
J gene: TRBJ1-2; D gene: .; V gene: TRBV19; clone size: few; CDR3 DNA: TGTGCCAGTAAATATTCCGCCGGGTATGGCTACACCTTC; CDR3 protein: CASKYSAGYGYTF
J gene: TRBJ1-4; D gene: .; V gene: TRBV20-1; clone size: .; CDR3 DNA: TGCAGTGCTAGTGTCGGGAAAGAAGGACTGTTTTTT; CDR3 protein: CSASVGKEGLFF
J gene: TRBJ2-1; D gene: .; V gene: TRBV7-2; clone size: .; CDR3 DNA: TGTGCCAGCAAGAGGCAGAGGTACTACAATGAGCAGTTCTTC; CDR3 protein: CASKRQRYYNEQFF
J gene: TRBJ1-6; D gene: .; V gene: TRBV5-1; clone size: .; CDR3 DNA: TGCGCCAGCAGCTTGGCCCCGATAGGGGGTAATTCACCCCTCCACTTT; CDR3 protein: CASSLAPIGGNSPLHF
J gene: TRBJ1-2; D gene: .; V gene: TRBV30; clone size: .; CDR3 DNA: TGTGCCTGGAGTCCCCTCTCCTCAGGGTTGGGTGGCTACACCTTC; CDR3 protein: CAWSPLSSGLGGYTF
J gene: TRBJ1-2; D gene: TRBD1; V gene: TRBV3-1/TRBV3-2; clone size: .; CDR3 DNA: TGTGCCAGCAGCCACGGGACAGCTAACTATGGCTACACCTTC; CDR3 protein: CASSHGTANYGYTF
J gene: TRBJ1-2; D gene: .; V gene: TRBV29-1; clone size: .; CDR3 DNA: TGCAGCGTTGAGAACAGAACCCCCTATGGCTACACCTTC; CDR3 protein: CSVENRTPYGYTF
J gene: TRBJ2-3; D gene: .; V gene: TRBV6-1; clone size: .; CDR3 DNA: TGTGCCAGCAGTGAAGGACCCGCAGATACGCAGTATTTT; CDR3 protein: CASSEGPADTQYF
J gene: TRBJ2-7; D gene: TRBD1; V gene: TRBV5-1; clone size: .; CDR3 DNA: TGCGCCAGAGGACAGGGGGGGGGCGAGCAGTACTTC; CDR3 protein: CARGQGGGEQYF
J gene: TRBJ2-2; D gene: .; V gene: TRBV3-1/TRBV3-2; clone size: .; CDR3 DNA: TGTGCCAGCATCAAATCCGGGACGCAGGCGGACACCGGGGAGCTGTTTTTT; CDR3 protein: CASIKSGTQADTGELFF
J gene: TRBJ2-2; D gene: .; V gene: TRBV11-3; clone size: .; CDR3 DNA: TGTGCCAGCAGCTTACATTCCGGGGAGCTGTTTTTT; CDR3 protein: CASSLHSGELFF
J gene: TRBJ2-3; D gene: .; V gene: TRBV2; clone size: .; CDR3 DNA: TGTGCCAGCAGCCGGAGGGCTGGGACAGATACGCAGTATTTT; CDR3 protein: CASSRRAGTDTQYF
J gene: TRBJ2-4; D gene: TRBD1; V gene: TRBV6-2/TRBV6-3; clone size: .; CDR3 DNA: TGTGCCAGCAGCCCCCGGGACAGAAACATTCAGTACTTC; CDR3 protein: CASSPRDRNIQYF
J gene: TRBJ1-6; D gene: .; V gene: TRBV3-1/TRBV3-2; clone size: .; CDR3 DNA: TGTGCCAGCAGCCGCGTAGCGAATTCACCCCTCCACTTT; CDR3 protein: CASSRVANSPLHF
J gene: TRBJ1-2; D gene: .; V gene: TRBV6-5; clone size: .; CDR3 DNA: TGTGCCAGCAGTCCGAGGGGCCTTGTTTATGGCTACACCTTC; CDR3 protein: CASSPRGLVYGYTF
J gene: TRBJ2-1; D gene: .; V gene: TRBV5-4; clone size: .; CDR3 DNA: TGTGCCAGCAGCTTGGGAGGGGACTCCTACAATGAGCAGTTCTTC; CDR3 protein: CASSLGGDSYNEQFF
J gene: TRBJ1-5; D gene: .; V gene: TRBV18; clone size: .; CDR3 DNA: TGTGCCAGCTCCTTGGTGGGATCATTGTATAGCAATCAGCCCCAGCATTTT; CDR3 protein: CASSLVGSLYSNQPQHF
J gene: TRBJ2-3; D gene: .; V gene: TRBV18; clone size: .; CDR3 DNA: TGTGCCAGCTCACTCACTAGCCCCGGAGGGGATACGCAGTATTTT; CDR3 protein: CASSLTSPGGDTQYF
J gene: TRBJ2-7; D gene: .; V gene: TRBV2; clone size: .; CDR3 DNA: TGTGCCAGCAGTGTTGGACAGCTGGGAGAGCAGTACTTC; CDR3 protein: CASSVGQLGEQYF
J gene: TRBJ1-3; D gene: .; V gene: TRBV6-5; clone size: .; CDR3 DNA: TGTGCCAGCAGTATTGACGGATACGCTGGAAACACCATATATTTT; CDR3 protein: CASSIDGYAGNTIYF
J gene: TRBJ2-2; D gene: .; V gene: TRBV19; clone size: .; CDR3 DNA: TGTGCCAGTAGTATCCGGCCTCCCCCGAACACCGGGGAGCTGTTTTTT; CDR3 protein: CASSIRPPPNTGELFF
J gene: TRBJ1-6; D gene: .; V gene: TRBV7-9; clone size: .; CDR3 DNA: TGTGCCAGCAGCTTAGCTTCCAGGGGAGGTTCACCCCTCCACTTT; CDR3 protein: CASSLASRGGSPLHF
J gene: TRBJ1-2; D gene: .; V gene: TRBV18; clone size: .; CDR3 DNA: TGTGCCAGCTCAGAGGTACAGGGTTATGGCTACACCTTC; CDR3 protein: CASSEVQGYGYTF
J gene: TRBJ1-1; D gene: .; V gene: TRBV4-3; clone size: .; CDR3 DNA: TGCGCCAGCAGCCAAGATTTATGGGTTGTGAACACTGAAGCTTTCTTT; CDR3 protein: CASSQDLWVVNTEAFF
J gene: TRBJ1-5; D gene: TRBD1; V gene: TRBV3-1/TRBV3-2; clone size: .; CDR3 DNA: TGTGCCAGCAGCCCCGGGACAGCCAGCAATCAGCCCCAGCATTTT; CDR3 protein: CASSPGTASNQPQHF
J gene: TRBJ1-5; D gene: .; V gene: TRBV7-9; clone size: .; CDR3 DNA: TGTGCCAGCAGCCTAGGGGGGACTCTCAATCAGCCCCAGCATTTT; CDR3 protein: CASSLGGTLNQPQHF
J gene: TRBJ2-7; D gene: .; V gene: TRBV6-1; clone size: .; CDR3 DNA: TGTGCCAGCAGTGACGGACGAGGGAGGAACTACGAGCAGTACTTC; CDR3 protein: CASSDGRGRNYEQYF